The entry below describes one T cell receptor beta chain. What it recognizes is unknown. CD8 cells classed as naive were CD45RO-negative and positively selected for CCR7, excluding terminally differentiated effector memory CD45RA+ cells. Sorted-subset replicate PCRs used 150 to 200 ng of genomic DNA. This amount corresponded to about 29,000 T cell genomes. Profiling relied on immunoSEQ multiplex PCR, and the TCRdb table lists in-frame clones only, not all of them. The data hold about 820,000 clones, with around 93% observed a single time. The data stem from a study of shared clonotypes between healthy human individuals. Background on the study: Three CD4 naive, three CD4 memory, two CD8 naive and one CD8 memory plate were used per donor.

General study results and limits: A few donors had around 5% of their naive CD4 clonotypes in common.

This clonotype was obtained from a man aged 30 to 45 in good health. Sequencing was done on a sample of naive CD8+ T cells sorted from blood.

Here the CDR3 reads CASSSHVAYEQYF. The CDR3 region has the DNA TGTGCCAGCAGCTCCCACGTAGCATACGAGCAGTACTTC. The chain employs TRBV7-9 and TRBJ2-7, with unresolved D. V lost 4 bases and J lost 4, with 11 bases in between. CDR3 size: 13 residues. CDR1 and CDR2 (germline): SEHNR, FQNEAQ (reference sequence).